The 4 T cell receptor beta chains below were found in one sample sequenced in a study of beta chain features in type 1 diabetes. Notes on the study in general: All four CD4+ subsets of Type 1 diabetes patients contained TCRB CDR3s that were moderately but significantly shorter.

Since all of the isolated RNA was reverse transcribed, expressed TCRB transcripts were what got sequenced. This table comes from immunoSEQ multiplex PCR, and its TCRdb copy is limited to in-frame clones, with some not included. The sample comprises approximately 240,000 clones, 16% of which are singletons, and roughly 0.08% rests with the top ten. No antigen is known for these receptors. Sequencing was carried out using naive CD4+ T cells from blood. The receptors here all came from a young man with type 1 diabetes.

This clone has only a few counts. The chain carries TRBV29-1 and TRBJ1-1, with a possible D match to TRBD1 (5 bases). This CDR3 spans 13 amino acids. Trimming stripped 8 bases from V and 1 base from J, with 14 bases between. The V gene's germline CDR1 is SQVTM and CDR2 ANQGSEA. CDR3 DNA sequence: TGCAGCTATCGACAGACGGAGAACACTGAAGCTTTCTTT. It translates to CSYRQTENTEAFF.

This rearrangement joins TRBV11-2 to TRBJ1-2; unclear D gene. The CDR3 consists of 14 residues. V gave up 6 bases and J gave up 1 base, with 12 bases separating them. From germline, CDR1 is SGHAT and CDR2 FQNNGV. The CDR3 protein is CASRPGLVNYGYTF. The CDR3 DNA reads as TGTGCCAGCAGGCCTGGGCTAGTTAACTATGGCTACACCTTC.

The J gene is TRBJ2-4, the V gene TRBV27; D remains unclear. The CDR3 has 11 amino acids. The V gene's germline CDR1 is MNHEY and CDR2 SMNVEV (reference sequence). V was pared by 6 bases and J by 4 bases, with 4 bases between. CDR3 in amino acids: CASREKNIQYF. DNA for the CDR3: TGTGCCAGCAGGGAGAAAAACATTCAGTACTTC.

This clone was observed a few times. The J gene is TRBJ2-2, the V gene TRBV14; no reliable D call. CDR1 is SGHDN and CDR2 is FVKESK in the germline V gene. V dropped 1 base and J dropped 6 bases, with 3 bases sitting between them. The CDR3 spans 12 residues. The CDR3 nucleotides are TGTGCCAGCAGCCAAGGGCCCGGGGAGCTGTTTTTT. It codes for CASSQGPGELFF.